This entry features one T cell receptor beta chain sequence. What it binds is not known. This specimen belongs to a study of beta chain features in type 1 diabetes. Across the whole study: Taken together, all samples contributed 107,917,701 examined sorted cells. Study findings and constraints: Resolution of whether HLA type affects TCRB rearrangement was not achieved here.

Expressed TCRB transcripts were sequenced because the entire RNA isolate underwent reverse transcription. TCRdb's copy holds only in-frame clones and misses some; the assay was immunoSEQ multiplex PCR. The sample holds roughly 250,000 clones, around 68% seen once. Per donor, one heparinised blood draw averaged roughly 120 mL. Germline CDR1 reads SQVTM; CDR2 reads ANQGSEA. The CDR3 sequence is 13 residues long. Germline trimming cut 4 bases from V and 5 bases from J; bases unmatched to any gene: 7. This TCR derives from a man younger than 45 in good health. Sequencing used naive CD4+ T cells from blood. The genes are TRBV29-1 and TRBJ2-7; 8 nucleotides line up with TRBD1. The CDR3 DNA follows: TGCAGCGTTGGGCGACAGGGGTCGAACGAGCAGTACTTC. Its protein product is CSVGRQGSNEQYF.